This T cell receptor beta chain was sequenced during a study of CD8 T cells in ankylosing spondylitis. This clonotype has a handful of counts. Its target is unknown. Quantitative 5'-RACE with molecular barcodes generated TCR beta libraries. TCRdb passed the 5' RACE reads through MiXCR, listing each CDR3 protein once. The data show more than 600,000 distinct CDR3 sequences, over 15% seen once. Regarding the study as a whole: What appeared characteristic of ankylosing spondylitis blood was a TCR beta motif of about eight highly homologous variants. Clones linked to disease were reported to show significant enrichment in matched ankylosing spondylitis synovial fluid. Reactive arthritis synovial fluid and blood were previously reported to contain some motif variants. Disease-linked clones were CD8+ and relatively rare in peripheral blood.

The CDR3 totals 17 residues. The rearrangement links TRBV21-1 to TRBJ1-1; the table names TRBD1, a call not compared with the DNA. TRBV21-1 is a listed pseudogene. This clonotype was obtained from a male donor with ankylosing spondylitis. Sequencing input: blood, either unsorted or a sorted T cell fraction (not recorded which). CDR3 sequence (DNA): TGTGCCAGAAGGGGGGACCTTTCTAGAGCGATGAACACTGAAGCTTTCTTT. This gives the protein CARRGDLSRAMNTEAFF.